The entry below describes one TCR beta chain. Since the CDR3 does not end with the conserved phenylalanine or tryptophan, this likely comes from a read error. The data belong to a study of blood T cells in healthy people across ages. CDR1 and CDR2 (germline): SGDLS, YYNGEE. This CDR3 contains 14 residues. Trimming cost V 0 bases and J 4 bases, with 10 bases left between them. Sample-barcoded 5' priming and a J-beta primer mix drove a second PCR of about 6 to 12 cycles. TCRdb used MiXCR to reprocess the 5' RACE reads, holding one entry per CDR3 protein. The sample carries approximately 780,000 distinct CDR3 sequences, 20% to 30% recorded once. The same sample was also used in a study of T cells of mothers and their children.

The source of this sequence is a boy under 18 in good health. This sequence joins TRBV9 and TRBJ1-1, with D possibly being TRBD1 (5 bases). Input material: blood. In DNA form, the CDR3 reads TGTGCCAGCAGCGTAGACCGTGGGGCCACTGAAGCTTTCCTT. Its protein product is CASSVDRGATEAFL.